The next 9 T cell receptor beta chains were all read from a single sample in a study of identical twins. From the 5' RACE reads, TCRdb called clonotypes with MiXCR, one entry per CDR3 protein. The sample holds about 240,000 distinct CDR3 sequences, 7% to 8.5% seen once. These same records also appear under a second study, on yellow fever vaccine responses in identical twins.

The sequenced sample was CD8+ T cells sorted from blood. All receptors derive from a woman aged 18-29 years in good health.

This clonotype was observed at least ten times. The chain is built from TRBV12-3 or TRBV12-4 and TRBJ2-1; possibly TRBD2 for D (5 bases). V was cut by 7 bases and J by 9 bases, with 13 bases left in between. The CDR3 sequence is 12 residues long. CDR3 nucleotides: TGTGCCAGCACCCTGGGGAGCTTTGAGCAGTTCTTC. Protein: CASTLGSFEQFF.

J is TRBJ2-7 and V is TRBV7-8; 7 bases fit TRBD2. Germline loops: CDR1 SGHVS, CDR2 FQNEAQ. This CDR3 contains 17 residues. Trimming took 4 bases from V and 0 from J; bases not matched to a gene: 12. DNA of the CDR3: TGTGCCAGCAGCTCAGCAAGCCTAGCGGAGAGCTCCTACGAGCAGTACTTC. Translation gives CASSSASLAESSYEQYF.

This clonotype was detected a few times. This chain links TRBV12-3 or TRBV12-4 with TRBJ2-3, with D maybe TRBD2 (5 bases). V was clipped by 4 bases and J by 10 bases, with 27 bases between them. The CDR3 is 17 residues long. This chain's CDR3 is CASSWTVVRPEDYAQYF. The CDR3 DNA follows: TGTGCCAGCAGTTGGACTGTTGTGAGGCCGGAAGACTACGCGCAGTATTTT.

This clonotype was seen many times. The chain uses TRBV5-1 and TRBJ2-7; D assignment may be TRBD1 or TRBD2 (5 bases each). This CDR3 comprises 14 residues. Germline CDR1 SGHRS, CDR2 YFSETQ. Trimming stripped 0 bases from V and 1 base from J, with 8 bases between. The CDR3 sequence: CASSLARESYEQYV. In DNA form, the CDR3 reads TGCGCCAGCAGCTTGGCCAGGGAGTCCTACGAGCAGTACGTC.

This clonotype was detected many times. The chain carries TRBV2 and TRBJ2-2; D possibly corresponds to TRBD2 (6 bases). Trimming took 6 bases from V and 4 from J, leaving 6 bases between them. CDR3 size: 12 residues. In germline, CDR1 is SNHLY, CDR2 FYNNEI. Here the CDR3 reads CASRGGTGELFF. The CDR3 nucleotides read TGTGCCAGCAGGGGGGGCACCGGGGAGCTGTTTTTT.

The chain employs TRBV5-1 and TRBJ2-7; 10 nucleotides agree with TRBD2. The V gene end was trimmed by 0 bases and the J gene end by 2 bases; junction bases not matched to a gene: 20. This CDR3 is built from 21 residues. Germline CDR1 reads SGHRS; CDR2 reads YFSETQ. The CDR3 protein is CASSLASRRQVPSGRTYEQYF. The CDR3, as DNA: TGCGCCAGCAGCTTGGCCTCCCGGAGGCAGGTTCCTAGCGGGAGAACCTACGAGCAGTACTTC.

This clonotype was observed a few times. The gene calls are TRBV27 and TRBJ2-3; 9 bases match TRBD1. V shed 6 bases and J 1 base; nucleotides not matched to a gene: 5. This CDR3 spans 15 amino acids. CDR1 and CDR2 from the germline V gene are MNHEY and SMNVEV (reference sequence). The CDR3 nucleotides read TGTGCCAGCAGCTCCCGGGACAGGGGCACAGATACGCAGTATTTT. Protein sequence: CASSSRDRGTDTQYF.

This clonotype has only a few counts. The chain is built from TRBV9 and TRBJ2-1; 7 bases match TRBD2. The CDR3 is made up of 16 amino acids. Germline CDR1 is SGDLS and CDR2 is YYNGEE. With V trimmed by 0 bases and J by 7 bases, 10 bases remained unmatched. In nucleotides, the CDR3 is TGTGCCAGCAGCGTAGCCCTAGCGGACCCCTCTAATGAGCAGTTCTTC. Its protein product is CASSVALADPSNEQFF. Full variable domain (outside the CDR3, taken from reference TRBV9 and TRBJ2-1): DSGVTQTPKHLITATGQRVTLRCSPRSGDLSVYWYQQSLDQGLQFLIQYYNGEERAKGNILERFSAQQFPDLHSELNLSSLELGDSALYFCASSVALADPSNEQFFGPGTRLTVL.

The V gene is TRBV15, the J gene TRBJ2-5, with 13 bases matching TRBD2. Germline-derived CDR1 and CDR2 are LNHNV and YYDKDF (reference sequence). Trimming removed 3 bases from V and 5 bases from J; junction bases left unmatched: 6. The CDR3 loop spans 16 amino acids. In DNA, the CDR3 is TGTGCCACCAGCAGGCTCACGGGACTAGCGGGGGAGACCCAGTACTTC. Translated: CATSRLTGLAGETQYF. Looking up the rest from reference TRBV15 and TRBJ2-5 gives the full variable domain: DAMVIQNPRYQVTQFGKPVTLSCSQTLNHNVMYWYQQKSSQAPKLLFHYYDKDFNNEADTPDNFQSRRPNTSFCFLDIRSPGLGDTAMYLCATSRLTGLAGETQYFGPGTRLLVL.